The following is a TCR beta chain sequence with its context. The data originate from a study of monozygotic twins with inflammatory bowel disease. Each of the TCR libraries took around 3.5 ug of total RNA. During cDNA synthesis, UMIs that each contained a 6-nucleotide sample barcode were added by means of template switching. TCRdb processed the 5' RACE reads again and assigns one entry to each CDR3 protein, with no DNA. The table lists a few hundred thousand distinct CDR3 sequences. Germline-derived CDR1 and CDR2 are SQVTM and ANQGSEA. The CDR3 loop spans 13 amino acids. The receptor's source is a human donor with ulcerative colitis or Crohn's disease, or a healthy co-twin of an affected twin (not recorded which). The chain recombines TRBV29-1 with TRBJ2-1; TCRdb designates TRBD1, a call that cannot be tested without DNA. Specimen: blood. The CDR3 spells CSVPGQGGNEQFF.